The entry below describes one TCR beta chain. What it recognizes is unknown. These data are taken from a study of T cell responses to AZD1222 COVID-19 vaccine. The study, taken as a whole, reports: All repertoire sampling was performed exclusively after the peak T cell response. Spike-specific TCR breadth and depth both grew after two AZD1222 doses. CD4 TCRs covered the whole spike, strongest at regions 160-218 and 743-854. Only six or seven AZD1222 recipients tested seropositive at baseline.

Assay: immunoSEQ multiplex PCR; the TCRdb copy retains only in-frame clones and omits some. The sample lists under 150,000 clones, roughly 90% seen once, with 1.6% in the top ten. Trimming took 1 base from V and 12 from J; bases not matched to a gene: 6. Per the germline V gene, CDR1 is SGHTA and CDR2 is FQGNSA. The CDR3 is made up of 15 amino acids. The sample was peripheral blood, taken 28 days after the second AZD1222 dose. The gene calls are TRBV7-2 and TRBJ1-4, with 12 positions matching TRBD1. This receptor was taken from an adult who received the AZD1222 COVID-19 vaccine. As DNA, the CDR3 is TGTGCCAGCAGCTTAGGGGGACAGGGGGCAGGGCAACTGTTTTTT. It encodes CASSLGGQGAGQLFF. Full variable domain (rest looked up from reference TRBV7-2 and TRBJ1-4): GAGVSQSPSNKVTEKGKDVELRCDPISGHTALYWYRQSLGQGLEFLIYFQGNSAPDKSGLPSDRFSAERTGGSVSTLTIQRTQQEDSAVYLCASSLGGQGAGQLFFGSGTQLSVL.